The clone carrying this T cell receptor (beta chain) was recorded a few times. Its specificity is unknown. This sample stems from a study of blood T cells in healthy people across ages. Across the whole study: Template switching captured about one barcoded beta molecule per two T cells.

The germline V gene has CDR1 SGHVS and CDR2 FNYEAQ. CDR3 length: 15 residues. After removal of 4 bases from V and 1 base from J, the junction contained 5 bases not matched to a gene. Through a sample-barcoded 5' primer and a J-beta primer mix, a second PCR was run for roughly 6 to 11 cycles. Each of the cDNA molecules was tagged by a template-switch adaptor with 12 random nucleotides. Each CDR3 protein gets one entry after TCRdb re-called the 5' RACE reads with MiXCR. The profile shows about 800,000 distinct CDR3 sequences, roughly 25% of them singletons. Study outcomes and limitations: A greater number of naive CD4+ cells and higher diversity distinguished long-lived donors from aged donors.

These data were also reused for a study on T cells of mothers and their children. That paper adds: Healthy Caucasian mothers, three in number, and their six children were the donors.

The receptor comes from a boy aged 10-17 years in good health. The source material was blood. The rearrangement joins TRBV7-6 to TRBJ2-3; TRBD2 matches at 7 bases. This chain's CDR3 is CASSSQAGGTDTQYF. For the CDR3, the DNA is TGTGCCAGCAGCTCACAGGCGGGGGGCACAGATACGCAGTATTTT.